This is a list of T cell receptor beta chains from one sample in a study of blood T cell repertoires in COVID-19. The protocol was immunoSEQ multiplex PCR, while the TCRdb copy is restricted to in-frame clones and leaves out a portion. The sample includes 320,000 or so clones, approximately 88% of them seen just once. Sequences were obtained from PBMCs or T cells enriched from blood (not recorded which). The receptors derive from a man aged 25 to 40 who had recovered from COVID-19. Each CDR3 is given without its conserved first and last residue. Size tells how often a clone was seen (once, few, many) or the class of an expanded clone, and some rows leave it out.

size: -
V: TRBV3-1/TRBV3-2
J: TRBJ2-5
CDR3: ASSQPPEAETQY

size: -
V: TRBV11-2
J: TRBJ2-7
CDR3: ASSSYGAGVRDEQY

size: -
V: TRBV6-5
J: TRBJ1-1
CDR3: ASRRGRNTEAF

size: -
V: TRBV4-2
J: TRBJ2-7
CDR3: ASKTSGGTYEQY

size: -
V: TRBV6-5
J: TRBJ2-7
CDR3: ASREAGGSYEQY

size: once
V: TRBV28
J: TRBJ1-2
CDR3: ASRGTGGNYGYT

size: -
V: TRBV27
J: TRBJ1-6
CDR3: ASSFGGGRSPLH

size: -
V: TRBV30
J: TRBJ2-7
CDR3: AWSVGLAYEQY

size: -
V: TRBV7-6
J: TRBJ1-6
CDR3: ASSPGQLNSPLH

size: -
V: TRBV5-1
J: TRBJ2-7
CDR3: ASSLGVSPAGGSYEQY

size: many
V: TRBV7-2
J: TRBJ1-6
CDR3: ASSARTGTGSPLH

size: -
V: TRBV18
J: TRBJ2-5
CDR3: ASSPGTDHQETQY

size: -
V: TRBV11-2
J: TRBJ1-2
CDR3: ASSLLTGWQGYT

size: -
V: TRBV18
J: TRBJ1-5
CDR3: ASSRDRAANQPQH

size: -
V: TRBV7-9
J: TRBJ1-6
CDR3: ASSFQGRKRDNSPLH

size: -
V: TRBV6-6
J: TRBJ2-1
CDR3: ASSFARGSHYNEQF

size: -
V: TRBV7-9
J: TRBJ1-4
CDR3: ASSLVRSPTNEKLF

size: -
V: TRBV6-5
J: TRBJ2-4
CDR3: ASSPGTARQNIQY

size: -
V: TRBV24-1
J: TRBJ1-5
CDR3: ATSDWSDSNQPQH

size: -
V: TRBV11-2
J: TRBJ2-7
CDR3: ASTFGSSYEQY

size: -
V: TRBV5-4
J: TRBJ2-3
CDR3: ASSPQGGRADTQY

size: -
V: TRBV5-8
J: TRBJ2-5
CDR3: ASSYRTGGVETQY

size: -
V: TRBV6-4
J: TRBJ2-1
CDR3: ASSDMVGGYEQF

size: -
V: TRBV28
J: TRBJ1-6
CDR3: ASRTGTGGHSPLH

size: -
V: TRBV5-1
J: TRBJ2-1
CDR3: ASSLEGGGEF

size: -
V: TRBV5-4
J: TRBJ2-3
CDR3: ASSSYSGTDTQY

size: -
V: TRBV19
J: TRBJ1-2
CDR3: ASSTPSKLGAHGYT

size: -
V: TRBV30
J: TRBJ1-6
CDR3: AWSVRGDSPLH

size: once
V: TRBV6-5
J: TRBJ1-2
CDR3: ASNSGTGGYT

size: -
V: TRBV6-5
J: TRBJ1-1
CDR3: ASRLTGLNTEAF

size: -
V: TRBV6-5
J: TRBJ2-3
CDR3: ASKASGGAGDTQY

size: -
V: TRBV7-9
J: TRBJ1-1
CDR3: ASSLGAGKDTEAF

size: once
V: TRBV30
J: TRBJ2-6
CDR3: ACQGPSGANVLT

size: -
V: TRBV3-1/TRBV3-2
J: TRBJ2-7
CDR3: ASSHRREQY

size: -
V: TRBV3-1/TRBV3-2
J: TRBJ2-5
CDR3: ASSQGTSDVIKTQY

size: -
V: TRBV6-6
J: TRBJ1-1
CDR3: ASSDRGRRDTEAF

size: -
V: TRBV11-2
J: TRBJ2-1
CDR3: ASSSPFYPGTGSNEQF

size: once
V: TRBV5-6
J: TRBJ2-2
CDR3: ASSLGGGAAGELF

size: -
V: TRBV9
J: TRBJ2-3
CDR3: ASSEGGTDTQY

size: -
V: TRBV6-1
J: TRBJ2-1
CDR3: ASSEGRTGEQF

size: -
V: TRBV2
J: TRBJ2-7
CDR3: ASSEIQGAYEQY

size: -
V: TRBV11-2
J: TRBJ2-3
CDR3: ASSFTSGGSGAQY

size: -
V: TRBV7-8
J: TRBJ1-2
CDR3: ASSLGWAGMNYGYT

size: -
V: TRBV11-2
J: TRBJ2-7
CDR3: ASSLLRSHEQY

size: -
V: TRBV11-2
J: TRBJ2-3
CDR3: ASSLLGTITDTQY

size: -
V: TRBV15
J: TRBJ1-4
CDR3: ATSEIGQGIEKLF